This T cell receptor beta chain was observed in a study of T cell responses to AZD1222 COVID-19 vaccine. The study's findings and limits: Females made up more of the donors, who were largely white British, and clonal diversity may have come out too low. Within unmutated variant regions lay the reported targets of nearly half of spike-specific TCRs. The study found Spike-specific TCR breadth and depth rose after two AZD1222 doses.

Here immunoSEQ multiplex PCR was the method, and the copy in TCRdb shows in-frame clones only, minus some. Here the sample spans around 150,000 clones, around 88% being singletons. On this clone itself: Its antigen remains unknown.

This material consisted of peripheral blood, taken on day 0 of AZD1222 vaccination. The TCR was taken from an adult in good health.

The CDR3 reads CASSIISGEKLFF. CDR3 bases: TGTGCCAGTAGTATAATCTCGGGGGAAAAACTGTTTTTT. The chain employs TRBV19 and TRBJ1-4, with D hard to call. V lost 2 bases and J 8 bases, leaving 9 bases between the germline ends. The CDR3 length is 13 residues. Germline V gene data show CDR1 as LNHDA and CDR2 as SQIVND (reference sequence).